The subject of this entry is one T cell receptor (beta chain). Its antigen is still unknown. This sample is part of a study of graft-versus-host responses after intestinal transplantation. Overall study context: Tacrolimus plus steroids were given to all recipients for 2 to 4 years, preceded by anti-thymocyte globulin induction. The study, taken as a whole, reports: In patients with graft-donor T cell macrochimerism, allograft graft-versus-host to host-versus-graft clonal ratios were high. Recipient-marrow GvH clones were detected, some having first appeared in ileum or blood.

Sequencing used immunoSEQ multiplex PCR; TCRdb keeps in-frame clones, though not all of them. In the table there are 73,000 or so clones, nearly 90% of which are singletons. The CDR3 is made up of 15 amino acids. After removal of 3 bases from V and 11 bases from J, the junction contained 6 bases not matched to a gene. Germline values: CDR1 SEHNR, CDR2 FQNEAQ (reference sequence). This TCR derives from a human donor who was the organ donor for an intestinal transplant. The source material was unstimulated CD8+ T cells sorted from spleen or lymph node cells, sampled before transplant. The chain joins TRBV7-9 to TRBJ2-3; the match to TRBD2 covers 15 bases. The CDR3 DNA is TGTGCCAGCAGCTTTGGACTAGCGGGGGGGCAGGGGCAGTATTTT. Residues: CASSFGLAGGQGQYF.